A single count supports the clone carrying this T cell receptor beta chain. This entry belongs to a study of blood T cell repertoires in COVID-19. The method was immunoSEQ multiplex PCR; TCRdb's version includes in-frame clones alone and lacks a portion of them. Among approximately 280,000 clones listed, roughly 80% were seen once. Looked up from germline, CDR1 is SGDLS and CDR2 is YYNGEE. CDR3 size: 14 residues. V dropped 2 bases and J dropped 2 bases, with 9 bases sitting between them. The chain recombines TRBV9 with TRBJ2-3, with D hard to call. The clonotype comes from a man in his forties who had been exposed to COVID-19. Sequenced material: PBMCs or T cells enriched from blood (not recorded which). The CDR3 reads CASSVGQNTDTQYF. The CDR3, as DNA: TGTGCCAGCAGCGTTGGGCAGAACACAGATACGCAGTATTTT.